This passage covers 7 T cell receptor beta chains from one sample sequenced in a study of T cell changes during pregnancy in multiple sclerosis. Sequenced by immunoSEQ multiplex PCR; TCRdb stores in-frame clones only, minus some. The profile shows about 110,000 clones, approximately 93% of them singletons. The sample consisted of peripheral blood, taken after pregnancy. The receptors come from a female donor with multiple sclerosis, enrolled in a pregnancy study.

The CDR3 DNA sequence: TGTGCCAGCAGTCTAGGACGGACTTACGAGCAGTACTTC. Its translation: CASSLGRTYEQYF. The chain uses TRBV27 and TRBJ2-7; D is possibly TRBD2 (5 bases). The germline CDR1 and CDR2 sequences are MNHEY and SMNVEV (reference sequence). The CDR3 is made up of 13 amino acids. Trimming cost V 5 bases and J 4 bases, with 12 bases left between them.

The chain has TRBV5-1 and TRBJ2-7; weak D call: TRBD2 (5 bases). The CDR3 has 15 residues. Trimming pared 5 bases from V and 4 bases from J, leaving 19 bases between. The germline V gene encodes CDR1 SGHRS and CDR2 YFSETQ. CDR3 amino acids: CASRNPARGLYEQYF. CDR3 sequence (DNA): TGCGCCAGCAGGAACCCGGCTAGAGGGTTGTACGAGCAGTACTTC. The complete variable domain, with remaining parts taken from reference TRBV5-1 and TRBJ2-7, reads KAGVTQTPRYLIKTRGQQVTLSCSPISGHRSVSWYQQTPGQGLQFLFEYFSETQRNKGNFPGRFSGRQFSNSRSEMNVSTLELGDSALYLCASRNPARGLYEQYFGPGTRLTVT.

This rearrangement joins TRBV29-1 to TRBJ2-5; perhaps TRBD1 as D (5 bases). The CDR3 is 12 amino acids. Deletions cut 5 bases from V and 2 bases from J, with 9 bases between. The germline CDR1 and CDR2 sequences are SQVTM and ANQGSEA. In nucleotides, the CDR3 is TGCAGCGTTATTTCAGGGCAAGAGACCCAGTACTTC. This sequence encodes CSVISGQETQYF.

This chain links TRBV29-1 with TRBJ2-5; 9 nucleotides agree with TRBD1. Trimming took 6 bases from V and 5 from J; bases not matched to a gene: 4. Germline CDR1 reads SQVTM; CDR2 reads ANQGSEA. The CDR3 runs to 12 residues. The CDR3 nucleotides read TGCAGCGTGGACAGGGGCGAGGAGACCCAGTACTTC. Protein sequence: CSVDRGEETQYF.

CDR3 loop: CASQGYSNQPQHF. CDR3 DNA: TGTGCCAGCCAGGGCTATAGCAATCAGCCCCAGCATTTT. The rearrangement uses TRBV6-1 and TRBJ1-5; perhaps TRBD1 as D (5 bases). V lost 8 bases, J lost 0 bases, and 8 bases lay in between. CDR3 size: 13 residues. Germline V gene lookup returns CDR1 MNHNS and CDR2 SASEGT.

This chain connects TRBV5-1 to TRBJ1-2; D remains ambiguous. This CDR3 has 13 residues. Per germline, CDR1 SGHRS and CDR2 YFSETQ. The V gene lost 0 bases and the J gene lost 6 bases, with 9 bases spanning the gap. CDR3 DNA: TGCGCCAGCAGCTTGGCCTTCGGGGATGGCTACACCTTC. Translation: CASSLAFGDGYTF.

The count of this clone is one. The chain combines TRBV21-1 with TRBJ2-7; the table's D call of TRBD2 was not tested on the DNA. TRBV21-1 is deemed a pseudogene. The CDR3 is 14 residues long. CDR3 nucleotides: TGTGCCACGAAAACGGGACTGACCTTCTACGAGCAGTACTTC. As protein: CATKTGLTFYEQYF.